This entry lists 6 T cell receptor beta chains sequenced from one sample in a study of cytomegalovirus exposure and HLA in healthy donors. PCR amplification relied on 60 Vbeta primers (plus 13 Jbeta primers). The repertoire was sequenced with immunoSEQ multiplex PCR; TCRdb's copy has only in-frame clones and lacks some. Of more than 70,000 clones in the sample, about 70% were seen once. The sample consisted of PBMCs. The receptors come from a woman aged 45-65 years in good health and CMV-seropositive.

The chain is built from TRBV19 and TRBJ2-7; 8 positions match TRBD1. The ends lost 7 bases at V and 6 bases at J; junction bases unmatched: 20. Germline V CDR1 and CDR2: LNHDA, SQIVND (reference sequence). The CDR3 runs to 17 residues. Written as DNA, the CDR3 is TGTGCCAGTACCGCTAATGACGGACAGGGTAGTCGGCGCGAGCAGTACTTC. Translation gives CASTANDGQGSRREQYF.

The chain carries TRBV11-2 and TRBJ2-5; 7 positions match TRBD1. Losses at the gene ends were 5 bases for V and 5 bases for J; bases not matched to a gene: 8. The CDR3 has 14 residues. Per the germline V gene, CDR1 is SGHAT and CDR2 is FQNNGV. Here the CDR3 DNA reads TGTGCCAGCAGCCCGACAGGGATCGAGGAGACCCAGTACTTC. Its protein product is CASSPTGIEETQYF.

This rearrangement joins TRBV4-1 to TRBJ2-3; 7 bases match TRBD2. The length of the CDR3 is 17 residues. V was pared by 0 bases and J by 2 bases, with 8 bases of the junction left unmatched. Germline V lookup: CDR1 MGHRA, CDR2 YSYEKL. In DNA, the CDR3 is TGCGCCAGCAGCCAAGATAAAACGGGACTAAACACAGATACGCAGTATTTT. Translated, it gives CASSQDKTGLNTDTQYF.

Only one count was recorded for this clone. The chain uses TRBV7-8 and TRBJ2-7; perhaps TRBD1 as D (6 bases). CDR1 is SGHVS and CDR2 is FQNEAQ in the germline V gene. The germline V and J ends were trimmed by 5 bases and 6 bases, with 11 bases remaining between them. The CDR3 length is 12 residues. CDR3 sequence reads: CASSRNRAEQYF. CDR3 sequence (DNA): TGTGCCAGCAGCCGCAACAGGGCCGAGCAGTACTTC.

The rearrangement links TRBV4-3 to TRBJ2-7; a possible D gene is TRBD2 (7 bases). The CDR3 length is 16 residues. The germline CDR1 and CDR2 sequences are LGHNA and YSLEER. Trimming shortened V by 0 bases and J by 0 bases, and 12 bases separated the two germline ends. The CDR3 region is CASSQDSRGASYEQYF. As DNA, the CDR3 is TGCGCCAGCAGCCAAGACTCTCGGGGGGCCTCCTACGAGCAGTACTTC.

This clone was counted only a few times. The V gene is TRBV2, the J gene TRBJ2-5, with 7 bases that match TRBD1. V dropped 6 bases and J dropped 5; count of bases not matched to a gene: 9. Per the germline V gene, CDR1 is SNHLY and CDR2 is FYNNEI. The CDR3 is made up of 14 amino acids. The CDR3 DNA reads TGTGCCAGCAGGGGGACAGCCACCCAGGAGACCCAGTACTTC. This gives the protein CASRGTATQETQYF.